This T cell receptor (beta chain) was sequenced during a study of blood T cell repertoires in COVID-19. The overall study: Acute-phase and convalescent COVID-19 samples originated in the United States, Italy and Spain. Nucleic acid was either cDNA or gDNA, and it came from T cells, B-cell-depleted T cells, or PBMCs.

The authors' processing: Estimation of nucleated cell counts relied on the amplification of reference gene primers. The table came from immunoSEQ multiplex PCR; TCRdb's copy has only in-frame clones and leaves some out. The V and J calls and the clone size are those of that table, but D and trimming were determined from the DNA. The sample consists of about 55,000 clones, about four fifths of them appearing once. The length of the CDR3 is 16 residues. Germline V gives CDR1 SGHAT, CDR2 FQDESV (reference sequence). With 2 bases clipped from V and 6 bases from J, the junction kept 11 bases outside the gene matches.

The sequencing input was peripheral blood. The clonotype comes from a human donor in a cohort sampled during active or convalescent COVID-19. The chain is built from TRBV11-1 and TRBJ2-3; 7 bases are shared with TRBD2. Here the CDR3 reads CASSLLRTRAGDTQYF. The CDR3 DNA reads TGTGCCAGCAGCTTATTGCGGACTAGAGCGGGGGATACGCAGTATTTT.